This T cell receptor beta chain appears in the sequencing data of a study of CD8 T cells in ankylosing spondylitis. Generation of TCR beta libraries employed quantitative 5'-RACE incorporating molecular barcodes. TCRdb re-analysed the 5' RACE reads in MiXCR, keeping a single row per CDR3 protein. The repertoire consists of 270,000 or so distinct CDR3 sequences, with 18% occurring once and the leading ten covering approximately 32%. The study, taken as a whole, reports: CD8+ by phenotype, disease-linked clones were relatively rare in peripheral blood.

As to this clonotype: Its antigen is as yet unknown.

The origin of this receptor is a male donor with ankylosing spondylitis or in good health (not recorded which). The material sequenced was blood, either unsorted or a sorted T cell fraction (not recorded which).

CDR3 bases: TGTGCCAGCAGCTTCCCAGGACTAGCGGGAGGAATGGGGCCCACAGATACGCAGTATTTT. Protein sequence: CASSFPGLAGGMGPTDTQYF. This chain connects TRBV5-4 to TRBJ2-3; 14 nucleotides agree with TRBD2. The CDR3 is 20 amino acids. In germline, CDR1 is SGHNT, CDR2 YYREEE (reference sequence). The V and J ends lost 2 bases and 2 bases, in that order; junction bases with no gene match: 13.